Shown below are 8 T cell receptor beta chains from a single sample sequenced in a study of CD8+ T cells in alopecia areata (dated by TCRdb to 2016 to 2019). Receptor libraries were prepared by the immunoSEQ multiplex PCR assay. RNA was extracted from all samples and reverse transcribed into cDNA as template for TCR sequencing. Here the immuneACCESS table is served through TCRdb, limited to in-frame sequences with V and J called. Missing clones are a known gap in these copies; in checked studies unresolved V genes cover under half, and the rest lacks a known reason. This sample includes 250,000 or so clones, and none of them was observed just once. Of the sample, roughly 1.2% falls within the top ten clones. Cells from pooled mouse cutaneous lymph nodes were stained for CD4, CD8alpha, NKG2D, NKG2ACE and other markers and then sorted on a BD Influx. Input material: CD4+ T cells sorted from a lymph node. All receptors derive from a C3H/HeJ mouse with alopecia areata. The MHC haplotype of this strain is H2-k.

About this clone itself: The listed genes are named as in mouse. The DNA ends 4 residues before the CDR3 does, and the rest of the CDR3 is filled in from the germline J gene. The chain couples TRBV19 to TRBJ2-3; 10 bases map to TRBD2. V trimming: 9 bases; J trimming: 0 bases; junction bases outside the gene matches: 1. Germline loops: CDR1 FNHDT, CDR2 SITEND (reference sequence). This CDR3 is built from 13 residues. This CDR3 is CATGLGSAETLYF. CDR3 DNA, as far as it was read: TGTGCCACGGGACTGGGGAGTGCAGAA.

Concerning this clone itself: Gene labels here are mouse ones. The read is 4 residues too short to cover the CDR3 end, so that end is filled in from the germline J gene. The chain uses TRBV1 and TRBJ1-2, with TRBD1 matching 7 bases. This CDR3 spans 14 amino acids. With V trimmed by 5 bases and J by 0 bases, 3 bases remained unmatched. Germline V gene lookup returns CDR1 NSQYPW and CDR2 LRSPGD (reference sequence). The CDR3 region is CTCSWDRANSDYTF. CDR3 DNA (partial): TGCACCTGCAGTTGGGACAGAGCAAACTCC. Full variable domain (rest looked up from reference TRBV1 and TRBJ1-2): VTLLEQNPRWRLVPRGQAVNLRCILKNSQYPWMSWYQQDLQKQLQWLFTLRSPGDKEVKSLPGADYLATRVTDTELRLQVANMSQGRTLYCTCSWDRANSDYTFGSGTRLLVI.

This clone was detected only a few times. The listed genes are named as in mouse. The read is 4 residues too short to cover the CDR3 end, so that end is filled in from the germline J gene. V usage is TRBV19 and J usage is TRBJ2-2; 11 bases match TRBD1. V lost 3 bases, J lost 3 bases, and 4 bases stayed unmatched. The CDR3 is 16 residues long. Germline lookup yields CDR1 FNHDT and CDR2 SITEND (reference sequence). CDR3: CASSTDRGRDTGQLYF. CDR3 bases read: TGTGCCAGCAGTACGGACAGGGGGCGGGACACCGGG.

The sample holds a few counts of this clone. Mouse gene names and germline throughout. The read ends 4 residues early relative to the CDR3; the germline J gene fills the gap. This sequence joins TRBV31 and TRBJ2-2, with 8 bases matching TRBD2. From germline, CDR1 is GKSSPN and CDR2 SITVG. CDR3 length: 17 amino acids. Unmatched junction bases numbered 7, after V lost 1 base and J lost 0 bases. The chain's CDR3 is CAWSPPRGGPNTGQLYF. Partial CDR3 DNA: TGTGCCTGGAGTCCTCCCCGGGGGGGCCCAAACACCGGG.

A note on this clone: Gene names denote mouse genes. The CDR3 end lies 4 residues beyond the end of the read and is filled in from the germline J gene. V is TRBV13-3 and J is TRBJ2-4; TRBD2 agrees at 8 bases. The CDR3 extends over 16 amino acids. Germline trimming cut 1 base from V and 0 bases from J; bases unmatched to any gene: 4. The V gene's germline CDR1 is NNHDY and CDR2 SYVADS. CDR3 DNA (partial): TGTGCCAGCAGTGATCTCTGGGGGGCTAGTCAAAAC. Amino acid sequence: CASSDLWGASQN. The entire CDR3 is CASSDLWGASQNTLYF.

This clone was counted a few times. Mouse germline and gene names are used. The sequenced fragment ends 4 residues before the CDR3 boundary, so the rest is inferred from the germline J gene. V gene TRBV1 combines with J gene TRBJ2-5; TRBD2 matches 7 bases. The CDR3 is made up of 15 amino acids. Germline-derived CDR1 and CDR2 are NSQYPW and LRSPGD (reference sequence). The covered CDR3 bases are TGCACCTGCAGTGCAGGGCTGGGGGTCAAAGAC. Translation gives CTCSAGLGVKD. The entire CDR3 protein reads CTCSAGLGVKDTQYF.

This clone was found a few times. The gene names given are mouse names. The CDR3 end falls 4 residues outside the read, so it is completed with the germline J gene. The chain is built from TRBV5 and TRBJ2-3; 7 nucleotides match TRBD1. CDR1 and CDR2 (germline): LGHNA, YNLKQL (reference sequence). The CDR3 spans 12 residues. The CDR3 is CASSWTGETLYF. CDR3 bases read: TGTGCCAGCAGTTGGACAGGAGAA.

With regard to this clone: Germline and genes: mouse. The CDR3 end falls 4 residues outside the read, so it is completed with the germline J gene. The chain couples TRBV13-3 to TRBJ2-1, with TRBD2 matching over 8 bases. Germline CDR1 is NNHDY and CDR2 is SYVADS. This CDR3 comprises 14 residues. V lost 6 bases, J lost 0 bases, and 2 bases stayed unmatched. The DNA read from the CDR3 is TGTGCCAGCAACTGGGGGTATAACTATGCT. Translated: CASNWGYNYA. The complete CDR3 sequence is CASNWGYNYAEQFF.